What follows is one TCR beta chain and its context. Its antigen target is currently unknown. No base quality values were provided; no much bigger clone lies one nucleotide off. Collaborating institutions collected whole blood in K2EDTA tubes following their own protocols. For TCRbeta analysis, collaborators shipped samples in one of three forms: frozen whole blood, isolated PBMCs, or DNA extracted from either of those sample types. This entry belongs to a study of blood T cell repertoires in COVID-19 (TCRdb year 2020). Background for the entire study: The collaborator samples originated in the United States, Italy and Spain and spanned the acute and convalescent phases of COVID-19. The material from the prospective study consisted of cDNA or gDNA derived from T cells, B-cell-depleted T cells, or PBMCs. Subjects who had been exposed to COVID-19, were actively infected with it, or had recovered from it provided the deeply sampled blood TCRbeta repertoires that made up the dataset. A freely available public database, intended as a resource for researchers studying the immune response to SARS-CoV-2, is where the repertoires were released. The samples were drawn from the first 160 participants of the ongoing ImmuneRACE study and from 950 to 1,500 subjects provided by 6 global collaborators. The sample metadata nearly always contained a de-identified subject ID, COVID-19 status, age in years and sex. Where available, HLA class I and class II types were obtained from metadata supplied by the sample provider rather than from assay-based typing. Study-wide findings and limitations: Clinical and demographic metadata were provided uncurated, with the amount varying by source and participant.

The immunoSEQ Assay, a bias-controlled multiplex PCR, was used to amplify TCRbeta CDR3 regions from genomic DNA. Turning to the authors' computational methods: The number of nucleated cells in each sample was estimated from the amplification of reference gene primers within the assay. To quantify the absolute abundance of each unique TCRbeta CDR3 rearrangement, sequence reads were collapsed and filtered. Productive Simpson clonality was computed per sample as the square root of Simpson's diversity index over productive rearrangements. This immuneACCESS table, as held by TCRdb, lists in-frame sequences with V and J called but not all clones. Of the missing ones, under half trace to an unresolved V gene in checked studies; the others have no known cause. V and J calls and clone size are as listed in that table; D and trimming were resolved from the DNA. This sample holds approximately 37,000 clones; 70% to 90% were observed only once. Around 20% of the sample rests with the top ten.

Sequenced sample: peripheral blood. The TCR originated in a man aged 50-60 years in a cohort sampled during active COVID-19.

The nucleotide sequence reads TGTGCCAGCGGAACCGGCGGGGGACCCCAAGAGACCCAGTACTTC. Translated, this is CASGTGGGPQETQYF. Here the chain combines TRBV10-3 and TRBJ2-5; 7 central bases correspond to TRBD2. V has 10 bases trimmed and J has 1 base trimmed; junction bases matching no gene number 12. The CDR1 and CDR2 encoded by the germline V gene are ENHRY and SYGVKD. The CDR3 runs 15 amino acids, cysteine and phenylalanine included. Only CDR3 DNA is held: 45 bases, read in frame from base 1.